Listed below are T cell receptor beta chains from one sample, sequenced in a study of T cell responses to AZD1222 COVID-19 vaccine. Some clones are missing from TCRdb's copy, which holds only in-frame ones; the method was immunoSEQ multiplex PCR. The table has about 150,000 clones, roughly 92% seen once; the top ten hold around 1.5%. The specimen was peripheral blood, collected on day 0 of AZD1222 vaccination. The receptors come from an adult in good health. Both conserved end residues are part of each CDR3. Rows may omit the clone size; those that give it use once, few, many or a size class.

V gene	clone size	J gene	CDR3 protein
TRBV11-2	.	TRBJ1-6	CASSTRQWGAYSPLHF
TRBV5-5	.	TRBJ2-2	CASSRQLAGGPRVYTGELFF
TRBV3-1/TRBV3-2	.	TRBJ2-7	CASSQDGQRQYF
TRBV19	.	TRBJ1-6	CASSTPDRASWNSPLHF
TRBV9	.	TRBJ1-1	CASSAGTQPPMNTEAFF
TRBV6-5	.	TRBJ2-5	CASSYSGGRGETQYF
TRBV10-3	.	TRBJ2-2	CAIGRGTGELFF
TRBV19	.	TRBJ1-1	CASTLDRDTEAFF
TRBV27	.	TRBJ1-2	CASSFYPTGGGYGYTF
TRBV14	.	TRBJ1-2	CASSPIFDRVEF
TRBV25-1	.	TRBJ2-5	CASSERSSGMETQYF
TRBV7-6	.	TRBJ2-1	CASSLGLGSSSYNEQFF
TRBV18	.	TRBJ1-3	CASSPPGGASGNTIYF
TRBV5-6	.	TRBJ2-7	CASSSDSYEQYF
TRBV4-1	.	TRBJ2-7	CASSLAGTGYEQYF
TRBV18	once	TRBJ2-1	CASSPTSGAYNEQFF
TRBV18	.	TRBJ2-1	CASSFTTGYNEQFF
TRBV18	.	TRBJ1-1	CASSPETGLMNTEAFF
TRBV10-3	.	TRBJ2-7	CAIGTVPLERDEQYF
TRBV15	.	TRBJ1-5	CATSRISSANQPQHF
TRBV27	.	TRBJ1-5	CASRGGRVGNQPQHF
TRBV3-1/TRBV3-2	.	TRBJ2-5	CASSQGREWQETQYF
TRBV2	.	TRBJ1-3	CASSEGAGPGNTIYF
TRBV7-7	.	TRBJ1-1	CASSTDRNTEAFF
TRBV14	.	TRBJ1-1	CASSRAGGIMNTEAFF
TRBV11-2	once	TRBJ2-7	CASSLGLAYEQYF
TRBV19	.	TRBJ1-1	CASSKGQGYTEAFF
TRBV3-1/TRBV3-2	.	TRBJ1-2	CASSLPGTDSNYGYTF
TRBV28	.	TRBJ1-1	CASSPGTGRAAFF
TRBV5-1	.	TRBJ1-2	CASTKPRDGYGYTF
TRBV30	.	TRBJ2-3	CAHLAGGPRTDTQYF
TRBV21-1	once	TRBJ2-5	CASPQGAAYQETQYF
TRBV10-3	.	TRBJ1-2	CAISSEQGAGYTF
TRBV5-6	few	TRBJ2-7	CASSHGTGAYEQYF
TRBV7-9	.	TRBJ1-2	CASSLRSQGGEGYTF
TRBV28	.	TRBJ1-2	CASSLDRGNYGYTF
TRBV5-5	.	TRBJ2-7	CASTLTDTSQEYF
TRBV3-1/TRBV3-2	.	TRBJ2-5	CASSQPGLAGETQYF
TRBV15	.	TRBJ2-2	CATSSERLSRTGELFF
TRBV18	.	TRBJ1-4	CASSPPEEGDEKLFF
TRBV7-9	.	TRBJ1-1	CASSFRGQGNTEAFF
TRBV7-6	once	TRBJ2-1	CASGPLAGPWDEQFF
TRBV30	.	TRBJ2-5	CAWSGGEQETQYF
TRBV30	.	TRBJ1-3	CAWSVRQGLDTIYF
TRBV7-8	.	TRBJ2-5	CASSLRTTRAGETQYF
TRBV29-1	.	TRBJ1-2	CSVLRDRPGYGYTF
TRBV18	.	TRBJ1-4	CASSPGTENEKLFF
TRBV7-2	.	TRBJ2-3	CASSLSGSRVGDTQYF
TRBV7-8	.	TRBJ1-4	CASSPTGGTNEKLFF
TRBV12-3/TRBV12-4	.	TRBJ1-1	CASNPVGNGEAFF
TRBV5-6	once	TRBJ1-1	CASSLAGNTEAFF
TRBV29-1	.	TRBJ1-2	CSHAPTGGSTF
TRBV9	.	TRBJ2-1	CASSVGGGLASPQFF
TRBV7-2	few	TRBJ1-1	CASSSQGYPEAFF
TRBV7-9	.	TRBJ1-2	CASSPLGGYYGYTF
TRBV4-3	.	TRBJ1-6	CASSQESDSYYSPLHF
TRBV30	.	TRBJ1-5	CAWSRPPNGNQPQHF
TRBV15	once	TRBJ2-7	CATSRQRAYEQYF
TRBV28	.	TRBJ2-1	CASSSRTSGSDDEQFF
TRBV30	.	TRBJ1-2	CAWSVTAYGYTF